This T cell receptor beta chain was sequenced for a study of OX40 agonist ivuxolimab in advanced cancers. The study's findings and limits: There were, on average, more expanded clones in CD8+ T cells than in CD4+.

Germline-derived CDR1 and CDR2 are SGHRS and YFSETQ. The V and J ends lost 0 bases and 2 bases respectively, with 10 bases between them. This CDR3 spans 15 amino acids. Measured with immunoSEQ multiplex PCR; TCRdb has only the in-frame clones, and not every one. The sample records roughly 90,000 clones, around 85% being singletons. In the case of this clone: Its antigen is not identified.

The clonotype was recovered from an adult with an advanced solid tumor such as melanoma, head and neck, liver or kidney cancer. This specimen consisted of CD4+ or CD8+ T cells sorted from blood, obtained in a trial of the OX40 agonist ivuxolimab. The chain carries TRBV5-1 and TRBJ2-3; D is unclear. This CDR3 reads CASSLVEIFTDTQYF. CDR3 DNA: TGCGCCAGCAGCTTGGTGGAGATCTTCACAGATACGCAGTATTTT. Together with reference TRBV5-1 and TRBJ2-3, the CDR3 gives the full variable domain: KAGVTQTPRYLIKTRGQQVTLSCSPISGHRSVSWYQQTPGQGLQFLFEYFSETQRNKGNFPGRFSGRQFSNSRSEMNVSTLELGDSALYLCASSLVEIFTDTQYFGPGTRLTVL.